A single sample is the source of the 25 T cell receptor beta chains below, sequenced in a study of identical twins. One entry per CDR3 protein, called by TCRdb with MiXCR from the 5' RACE reads. The sample has 250,000 or so distinct CDR3 sequences; 7% to 8.5% are singletons. This sample also belongs to another study, concerning yellow fever vaccine responses in identical twins.

Sample: CD8+ T cells sorted from blood. The source of these receptors is a young woman in good health.

This clonotype came up many times. The chain recombines TRBV12-3 or TRBV12-4 with TRBJ2-1; no definite D call. The CDR3 has 15 residues. The V end lost 6 bases, the J end lost 0 bases, and 12 bases lay between the germline ends. This CDR3 is CASSLRTSSYNEQFF. CDR3 in DNA: TGTGCCAGCAGCCTCCGCACTTCCTCCTACAATGAGCAGTTCTTC.

A few counts support this clonotype. The V gene is TRBV6-1, the J gene TRBJ2-5, with 11 bases lining up with TRBD2. CDR3 length equals 16 residues. V was pared by 7 bases and J by 2 bases, with 9 bases of the junction left unmatched. Germline V gene data show CDR1 as MNHNS and CDR2 as SASEGT. Written as DNA, the CDR3 is TGTGCCAGCACCTCTCATAGCGGGGGGGCTCAAGAGACCCAGTACTTC. It yields the protein CASTSHSGGAQETQYF.

This clonotype has just a few counts. This rearrangement joins TRBV6-2 or TRBV6-3 to TRBJ2-2; the match to TRBD1 covers 9 bases. With V trimmed by 8 bases and J by 7 bases, 26 bases remained unmatched. The CDR3 has 20 amino acids. CDR1 is MNHEY and CDR2 is SVGEGT in the germline V gene. CDR3 sequence: CASEDAHPRTGVGFDGELFF. CDR3 DNA sequence: TGTGCCAGCGAAGACGCTCATCCAAGGACAGGGGTTGGATTTGACGGGGAGCTGTTTTTT.

This clonotype was counted between two and nine times. This chain links TRBV29-1 with TRBJ2-7; 13 bases map to TRBD2. CDR1 and CDR2 from the germline V gene are SQVTM and ANQGSEA. The CDR3 is 18 amino acids. V lost 6 bases and J lost 2; bases outside the gene matches: 16. The CDR3 protein is CSVLNRTSGGLTTYEQYV. The CDR3 DNA sequence: TGCAGCGTCCTAAACCGGACTAGCGGGGGCCTAACCACCTACGAGCAGTACGTC.

The chain links TRBV7-9 to TRBJ2-2, with TRBD2 as a possible D gene (6 bases). The CDR3 loop spans 15 amino acids. V was shortened by 1 base and J by 5 bases, with 11 bases between the two germline ends. Germline CDR1 and CDR2: SEHNR and FQNEAQ (reference sequence). The CDR3 sequence is CASSLVGRRTGELFF. Written as DNA, the CDR3 is TGTGCCAGCAGCTTAGTCGGGAGACGGACCGGGGAGCTGTTTTTT.

The chain joins TRBV28 to TRBJ2-1; D not resolved. The CDR3 loop spans 15 amino acids. Germline V CDR1 and CDR2: MDHEN, SYDVKM. V was trimmed by 3 bases and J by 0 bases, leaving 9 bases between them. The CDR3 DNA reads TGTGCCAGCAGTTTTATGTTGAGCTCCTACAATGAGCAGTTCTTC. Protein product: CASSFMLSSYNEQFF. Full variable domain (remainder filled in from reference TRBV28 and TRBJ2-1): DVKVTQSSRYLVKRTGEKVFLECVQDMDHENMFWYRQDPGLGLRLIYFSYDVKMKEKGDIPEGYSVSREKKERFSLILESASTNQTSMYLCASSFMLSSYNEQFFGPGTRLTVL.

This chain uses TRBV5-5 with TRBJ2-3, with unresolved D. The CDR3 runs 15 residues. Germline CDR1 is SGHKS and CDR2 is YYEKEE (reference sequence). V gave up 0 bases and J gave up 0 bases, with 8 bases separating them. CDR3 sequence: CASSLAGDSTDTQYF. In DNA form, the CDR3 reads TGTGCCAGCAGCTTGGCAGGAGATAGCACAGATACGCAGTATTTT.

In its sample, this clonotype was seen a few times. The V gene is TRBV29-1, the J gene TRBJ1-2; D call uncertain. Germline CDR1 is SQVTM and CDR2 is ANQGSEA. The length of the CDR3 is 14 residues. The ends were cut back, 2 bases at V and 0 bases at J, with 10 bases in the middle. In nucleotides, the CDR3 is TGCAGCGTTGAATCTGAGAAAACTAACTATGGCTACACCTTC. This codes for CSVESEKTNYGYTF.

The chain is built from TRBV5-1 and TRBJ2-7; 9 nucleotides align to TRBD2. Germline V CDR1 and CDR2: SGHRS, YFSETQ. Losses at the gene ends were 0 bases for V and 6 bases for J; bases not matched to a gene: 7. This CDR3 is built from 15 residues. In nucleotides, the CDR3 is TGCGCCAGCAGCTTGGGAGCGGGAGGATTCTTCGAGCAGTACTTC. It yields the protein CASSLGAGGFFEQYF.

The chain couples TRBV10-3 to TRBJ2-1, with 8 bases aligning to TRBD1. V was pared by 3 bases and J by 8 bases, with 9 bases of the junction left unmatched. Looked up from germline, CDR1 is ENHRY and CDR2 is SYGVKD. The CDR3 spans 15 residues. The chain's CDR3 is CAISEGQGAAYEQFF. CDR3 bases: TGTGCCATCAGTGAAGGGCAGGGGGCGGCTTATGAGCAGTTCTTC.

This clonotype was counted only a few times. This chain joins TRBV3-1 and TRBJ2-2, with a weak D call TRBD1 (6 bases). Germline values: CDR1 LGHDT, CDR2 YNNKEL (reference sequence). The CDR3 totals 16 residues. V was clipped by 4 bases and J by 1 base, with 13 bases between them. The CDR3 bases are TGTGCCAGCAGCCCCCAGGGACATCAGAACACCGGGGAGCTGTTTTTT. Encoded protein: CASSPQGHQNTGELFF.

This clonotype was counted between two and nine times. V is TRBV11-1 and J is TRBJ2-5; 10 bases fit TRBD1. CDR3 length: 18 residues. CDR1 and CDR2 (germline): SGHAT, FQDESV (reference sequence). V lost 2 bases, J lost 2 bases, and 11 bases stayed unmatched. CDR3 bases: TGTGCCAGCAGCTTACTCGGGACAGGGGACCTCTTACAAGAGACCCAGTACTTC. Translated, it gives CASSLLGTGDLLQETQYF. Variable domain in full (rest from reference TRBV11-1 and TRBJ2-5): EAEVAQSPRYKITEKSQAVAFWCDPISGHATLYWYRQILGQGPELLVQFQDESVVDDSQLPKDRFSAERLKGVDSTLKIQPAELGDSAMYLCASSLLGTGDLLQETQYFGPGTRLLVL.

This clonotype was observed many times. The CDR3 bases are TGTGCCAGCAGTATCTACAGGGAAAACACTGAAGCTTTCTTT. This gives the protein CASSIYRENTEAFF. The rearrangement links TRBV12-3 or TRBV12-4 to TRBJ1-1, with D maybe TRBD1 (6 bases). The CDR3 loop spans 14 amino acids. Between the trimmed V and J ends, which lost 5 bases and 2 bases, there was a span of 12 bases.

This clonotype was seen ten or more times. The chain carries TRBV7-6 and TRBJ2-1; 9 bases map to TRBD2. The CDR3 loop spans 21 amino acids. V trimming: 5 bases; J trimming: 4 bases; junction bases outside the gene matches: 24. Germline CDR1 SGHVS, CDR2 FNYEAQ. The CDR3 reads CASSPRAGGPLDPGQYNEQFF. The CDR3 DNA follows: TGTGCCAGCAGCCCCCGGGCGGGGGGGCCCCTAGATCCGGGACAATACAATGAGCAGTTCTTC.

The rearrangement links TRBV12-3 or TRBV12-4 to TRBJ1-1; possible D gene TRBD1, 6 bases. There are 16 residues in the CDR3. V lost 3 bases and J lost 0, with 14 bases in between. The CDR3 coding sequence is TGTGCCAGCAGTTTTTGGGAGGACAGTATGAACACTGAAGCTTTCTTT. Its protein product is CASSFWEDSMNTEAFF.

Comment on this clonotype: One end of the junction does not line up with germline, which may come from a read error. V gene TRBV5-4 combines with J gene TRBJ2-7; D gene ambiguous. Germline loops: CDR1 SGHNT, CDR2 YYREEE (reference sequence). This CDR3 is built from 13 residues. The CDR3 DNA follows: TGTGCCAGCAGCCCAACCAACTCCTACAAGCAGTACTTC. Residues: CASSPTNSYKQYF.

This clonotype was observed at least ten times. This sequence joins TRBV11-2 and TRBJ2-1; perhaps D is TRBD1 or TRBD2 (5 bases each). V shed 4 bases and J shed 4 bases, with 14 bases lying between them. The CDR3 has 15 amino acids. Germline CDR1 reads SGHAT; CDR2 reads FQNNGV. CDR3 residues: CASSSGTRHYNEQFF. As DNA, the CDR3 is TGTGCCAGCAGCTCTGGGACGCGTCATTACAATGAGCAGTTCTTC. Looking up the rest from reference TRBV11-2 and TRBJ2-1 gives the full variable domain: EAGVAQSPRYKIIEKRQSVAFWCNPISGHATLYWYQQILGQGPKLLIQFQNNGVVDDSQLPKDRFSAERLKGVDSTLKIQPAKLEDSAVYLCASSSGTRHYNEQFFGPGTRLTVL.

This clonotype was seen repeatedly, ten times or more. Here the CDR3 reads CSTEMNTEAFF. As DNA, the CDR3 is TGCAGTACAGAAATGAACACTGAAGCTTTCTTT. The rearrangement links TRBV29-1 to TRBJ1-1; the D is unclear. Germline CDR1 SQVTM, CDR2 ANQGSEA. The CDR3 spans 11 residues.

At least ten counts were recorded for this clonotype. The V gene is TRBV2, the J gene TRBJ1-1, with unresolved D. V lost 1 base and J lost 2, with 11 bases in between. The length of the CDR3 is 15 residues. Germline assignment: CDR1 SNHLY and CDR2 FYNNEI. For the CDR3, the DNA is TGTGCCAGCAGTGAAGGTCCTACAGTTAACACTGAAGCTTTCTTT. Its translation is CASSEGPTVNTEAFF.

V and J are TRBV29-1 and TRBJ2-1, with D possibly matching TRBD2 (6 bases). In germline, CDR1 is SQVTM, CDR2 ANQGSEA. Deletions cut 8 bases from V and 2 bases from J, with 13 bases between. The CDR3 sequence is 13 residues long. CDR3 loop: CSISGAAYNEQFF. The CDR3 bases are TGCAGCATTAGCGGAGCCGCCTACAATGAGCAGTTCTTC.

This clonotype was counted ten times or more. The chain has TRBV20-1 and TRBJ2-3; 11 bases are a match to TRBD2. Trimming removed 3 bases from V and 6 bases from J; junction bases left unmatched: 11. This CDR3 contains 16 residues. CDR1 is DFQATT, CDR2 SNEGSKA, per germline (reference sequence). CDR3 DNA sequence: TGCAGTGCTAGGGACATACTAGCGGGAGAGGCCGATACGCAGTATTTT. It yields the protein CSARDILAGEADTQYF.

This clonotype was seen a few times. The J gene is TRBJ2-3, the V gene TRBV20-1, with D hard to call. Trimming took 2 bases from V and 2 from J, leaving 11 bases between them. Germline CDR1 DFQATT, CDR2 SNEGSKA (reference sequence). The CDR3 consists of 14 residues. The CDR3 is CSARKDHYTDTQYF. The CDR3 bases are TGCAGTGCTAGAAAGGACCATTACACAGATACGCAGTATTTT.

This clonotype was observed at least ten times. The chain links TRBV20-1 to TRBJ2-5; D remains unclear. In germline, CDR1 is DFQATT, CDR2 SNEGSKA (reference sequence). The V end lost 6 bases, the J end lost 2 bases, and 16 bases lay between the germline ends. This CDR3 spans 14 amino acids. In DNA form, the CDR3 reads TGCAGTGCAAATCCCCTAGGTCGGCAAGAGACCCAGTACTTC. As protein: CSANPLGRQETQYF.

The CDR3 bases are TGTGCCAGCGGTAAGGGGGTAGGTAATCAGCCCCAGCATTTT. It codes for CASGKGVGNQPQHF. V and J are TRBV6-1 and TRBJ1-5; D is perhaps TRBD1 (6 bases). Per germline, CDR1 MNHNS and CDR2 SASEGT. Trimming shortened V by 8 bases and J by 4 bases, and 15 bases separated the two germline ends. The CDR3 is 14 residues long.

This clonotype has a count of ten or more. The chain recombines TRBV11-2 with TRBJ2-3; no definite D call. The CDR3 has 13 residues. Germline loops: CDR1 SGHAT, CDR2 FQNNGV. The V end was cut by 4 bases, the J end by 1 base, with 6 bases between. In DNA, the CDR3 is TGTGCCAGCAGCTCGTGGGGCACAGATACGCAGTATTTT. Translated: CASSSWGTDTQYF.